A selection of T cell receptor beta chains follows, all from one sample in a study of human T cells and chemical hapten exposure. Using its own MiXCR run on the RACE reads, TCRdb lists one record per CDR3 protein. The sample lists some 79,000 distinct CDR3 sequences, roughly 10% seen once, with more than 3% in the top ten. The sequenced sample was whole blood, obtained in connection with sensitization to the hapten diphenylcyclopropenone (DPC). The receptors were sampled from a woman in her forties or fifties with alopecia areata. Some clones in this sample may be carry-over from other donors' samples. The CDR3 runs from the conserved cysteine through the conserved F or W. Each record gives: V gene, J gene, D gene, clone size, CDR3 protein, CDR3 DNA. A D gene is named only where the DNA matches it firmly. For some rows the clone size is stated as once, few or many, or as a class when expanded; others skip it.

TRBV18	TRBJ2-3	TRBD1	few	CASSAGTGYTDTQYF	TGTGCCAGCTCTGCCGGGACAGGGTACACAGATACGCAGTATTTT
TRBV5-5	TRBJ2-5	-	-	CASSPAGGRETQYF	TGTGCCAGCAGCCCCGCCGGGGGCCGGGAGACCCAGTACTTC
TRBV7-3	TRBJ2-2	-	few	CASSWGTATGELFF	TGTGCCAGCAGCTGGGGGACGGCGACCGGGGAGCTGTTTTTT
TRBV18	TRBJ2-4	-	-	CASSPTPDIQYF	TGTGCCAGCTCGCCTACGCCGGACATTCAGTACTTC
TRBV10-1	TRBJ2-7	-	once	CASSETGYEQYF	TGCGCCAGCAGTGAAACGGGCTACGAGCAGTACTTC
TRBV9	TRBJ2-5	-	-	CASSVRPDRNQETQYF	TGTGCCAGCAGCGTCCGCCCCGACAGAAACCAAGAGACCCAGTACTTC
TRBV28	TRBJ2-1	TRBD2	-	CASSVPGLALYNEQFF	TGTGCCAGCAGTGTACCGGGACTAGCGCTATACAATGAGCAGTTCTTC
TRBV4-3	TRBJ2-6	-	few	CASSQEPGSGANVLTF	TGCGCCAGCAGCCAAGAACCGGGATCTGGGGCCAACGTCCTGACTTTC
TRBV9	TRBJ2-3	-	many	CASSVGGTDTQYF	TGTGCCAGCAGCGTAGGGGGGACCGATACGCAGTATTTT
TRBV20-1	TRBJ2-4	-	-	CSARGTLAKNIQYF	TGCAGTGCTAGAGGTACCCTAGCCAAAAACATTCAGTACTTC
TRBV28	TRBJ2-7	TRBD1	many	CASSSGDRVREQYF	TGTGCCAGCAGTTCCGGGGACAGGGTAAGGGAGCAGTACTTC
TRBV27	TRBJ1-2	TRBD1	few	CASSTGGRDYGYTF	TGTGCCAGTTCGACAGGGGGGAGGGACTATGGCTACACCTTC
TRBV6-2/TRBV6-3	TRBJ1-5	-	few	CASSYAGDTQPQHF	TGTGCCAGCAGTTACGCAGGGGATACTCAGCCCCAGCATTTT
TRBV6-5	TRBJ1-2	-	-	CASSRGYTYGYTF	TGTGCCAGCAGTAGGGGTTACACCTATGGCTACACCTTC
TRBV20-1	TRBJ2-5	TRBD2	-	CSPRSSGRVKETQYF	TGCAGCCCCAGGTCTAGCGGGAGGGTAAAAGAGACCCAGTACTTC
TRBV9	TRBJ2-1	TRBD1	few	CASSAVRDRDNEQFF	TGTGCCAGCAGCGCGGTCCGGGACAGGGATAATGAGCAGTTCTTC
TRBV7-2	TRBJ2-5	-	many	CASSLGGLQETQYF	TGTGCCAGCAGCTTGGGCGGATTACAAGAGACCCAGTACTTC
TRBV4-2	TRBJ1-3	TRBD1	many	CARSGTGAGNTIYF	TGTGCCAGGTCGGGGACAGGGGCTGGAAACACCATATATTTT
TRBV5-1	TRBJ2-7	-	-	CASSSEGLSYEQYF	TGCGCCAGCAGCTCAGAGGGGTTGTCCTACGAGCAGTACTTC
TRBV7-2	TRBJ2-1	-	few	CASSLADLGNEQFF	TGTGCCAGCAGCTTAGCAGATCTAGGGAATGAGCAGTTCTTC
TRBV12-3/TRBV12-4	TRBJ1-1	-	-	CASSLRDTEAFF	TGTGCCAGCAGTTTGAGGGACACTGAAGCTTTCTTT
TRBV20-1	TRBJ2-7	-	many	CSARGGWLGGNEQYF	TGCAGTGCTAGGGGCGGATGGCTGGGGGGTAACGAGCAGTACTTC
TRBV7-9	TRBJ2-3	-	many	CASRTTVDTQYF	TGTGCCAGCAGAACTACCGTGGATACGCAGTATTTT
TRBV30	TRBJ1-5	TRBD1	few	CAWSAQGALSNQPQHF	TGTGCCTGGAGCGCCCAGGGGGCTCTTAGCAATCAGCCCCAGCATTTT
TRBV6-1	TRBJ2-2	TRBD2	many	CASSGSGRARDTGELFF	TGTGCCAGCAGTGGAAGCGGGAGGGCCCGGGACACCGGGGAGCTGTTTTTT
TRBV25-1	TRBJ2-3	-	many	CASSEYGGHTQYF	TGTGCCAGCAGTGAATACGGGGGCCATACGCAGTATTTT
TRBV7-2	TRBJ2-7	-	-	CASSPGPGLYEQYF	TGTGCCAGCTCCCCGGGACCTGGGCTATACGAGCAGTACTTC
TRBV12-3/TRBV12-4	TRBJ2-1	TRBD1	many	CASSTGQGKRRQFF	TGTGCCAGCAGTACTGGACAGGGGAAGCGCAGGCAGTTCTTC
TRBV6-5	TRBJ1-4	-	-	CASSLVFSATNEKLFF	TGTGCCAGCAGCCTAGTCTTTTCTGCAACTAATGAAAAACTGTTTTTT
TRBV20-1	TRBJ2-3	TRBD2	many	CSARALLAGVTDTQYF	TGCAGTGCTAGAGCCCTACTAGCGGGAGTAACAGATACGCAGTATTTT
TRBV18	TRBJ2-2	-	-	CASSPHLPSNTGELFF	TGTGCCAGCTCCCCCCACCTGCCTTCGAACACCGGGGAGCTGTTTTTT
TRBV5-8	TRBJ2-5	-	few	CASSLDGSETQYF	TGTGCCAGCAGCTTGGATGGGTCAGAGACCCAGTACTTC
TRBV3-1	TRBJ2-7	TRBD2	many	CASSQVTSVPSYEQYF	TGTGCCAGCAGCCAAGTGACTAGCGTCCCATCCTACGAGCAGTACTTC
TRBV7-3	TRBJ2-7	TRBD2	-	CASSSGLANEQYF	TGTGCCAGCAGCTCGGGACTAGCAAACGAGCAGTACTTC
TRBV29-1	TRBJ2-5	-	-	CSAQQGGETQYF	TGCAGCGCACAACAGGGAGGAGAGACCCAGTACTTC
TRBV19	TRBJ2-7	-	-	CASSINRASSYEQYF	TGTGCCAGTAGTATAAACAGGGCGAGCTCCTACGAGCAGTACTTC
TRBV5-1	TRBJ2-1	TRBD2	few	CASSGGTSGISYNEQFF	TGCGCCAGCAGCGGCGGGACTAGCGGGATCTCCTACAATGAGCAGTTCTTC
TRBV25-1	TRBJ2-5	TRBD2	many	CASSEWAGGRGETQYF	TGTGCCAGCAGTGAATGGGCGGGGGGCAGGGGAGAGACCCAGTACTTC